Here is one TCR beta chain with its context. Its cognate antigen is unknown. The sample is drawn from a study of T-cell memory formation after mild COVID-19. Study-wide results and caveats: Day 15 to 85 contracting clones showed balanced CD4/CD8; day 15 to 37 expanders favored CD4+.

This CDR3 spans 14 amino acids. Germline CDR1 SEHNR, CDR2 FQNEAQ (reference sequence). Losses at the gene ends were 11 bases for V and 2 bases for J; bases not matched to a gene: 10. TCRdb itself ran the 5' RACE reads through MiXCR, one entry per CDR3 protein. The data hold around 150,000 distinct CDR3 sequences, with about 9.9% observed a single time. The clonotype was recovered from a man between 18 and 35 years old who had mild COVID-19 (a few samples of this study predate the infection). Cell type and time point are not known. The chain is built from TRBV7-9 and TRBJ2-3; 7 bases agree with TRBD2. The sample taken for sequencing was PBMCs or a T cell subset sorted from them (not recorded which). Written as DNA, the CDR3 is TGTGCCTTCACGGGCCTAGCGGACACAGATACGCAGTATTTT. The encoded protein is CAFTGLADTDTQYF.